These T cell receptor beta chains were read from a single sample in a study of CD8 T cells in Susac syndrome. TCRdb independently ran MiXCR on the immunoSEQ multiplex PCR reads; one entry per CDR3 protein. The repertoire includes 90,000 to 150,000 distinct CDR3 sequences, roughly 90% of them detected once, and approximately 0.13% sits in the top ten. The sequenced sample consisted of CD8+ T cells from PBMCs. The receptors shown here come from a human donor in good health. Each CDR3 is given with its conserved first and last residue. A D gene is named only where the DNA matches it firmly. The size of a clone is reported for some rows only, either as once, few or many, or as a class for expanded clones.

j_gene: TRBJ1-1
v_gene: TRBV7-3
d_gene: TRBD1
abundance: once
CDR3nt: TGTGCCAGCAGCTATACAGGGGGCGGAAGGGACACTGAAGCTTTCTTT
CDR3aa: CASSYTGGGRDTEAFF

j_gene: TRBJ2-1
v_gene: TRBV5-4
d_gene: TRBD2
abundance: NA
CDR3nt: TGTGCCAGCCAACGAGGGGGACTAGCGGGAGTCAGTGAGCAGTTCTTC
CDR3aa: CASQRGGLAGVSEQFF

j_gene: TRBJ1-5
v_gene: TRBV6-6
d_gene: NA
abundance: NA
CDR3nt: TGTGCCAGCAGGGCCCCCATTTCGGGGGGCAATCAGCCCCAGCATTTT
CDR3aa: CASRAPISGGNQPQHF

j_gene: TRBJ2-5
v_gene: TRBV20-1
d_gene: TRBD1
abundance: NA
CDR3nt: TGCAGTGCTAATTCAGACAGGGGATTCGACGAGACCCAGTACTTC
CDR3aa: CSANSDRGFDETQYF

j_gene: TRBJ2-5
v_gene: TRBV7-3
d_gene: NA
abundance: NA
CDR3nt: TGTGCCAGCAGCTTACGGGACACATCGGAGACCCAGTACTTC
CDR3aa: CASSLRDTSETQYF

j_gene: TRBJ1-2
v_gene: TRBV20-1
d_gene: NA
abundance: NA
CDR3nt: TGCAGTGCTAGAGATCGGCAGAAACCATCTAACTATGGCTACACCTTC
CDR3aa: CSARDRQKPSNYGYTF

j_gene: TRBJ2-7
v_gene: TRBV28
d_gene: NA
abundance: NA
CDR3nt: TGTGCCAGCAGCTCAAGCCTTTGGGCTTCGAGCTCCTACGAGCAGTACTTC
CDR3aa: CASSSSLWASSSYEQYF

j_gene: TRBJ1-2
v_gene: TRBV20-1
d_gene: NA
abundance: NA
CDR3nt: TGCAGTGCCCAGGGGCAGGGGAACTATGGCTACACCTTC
CDR3aa: CSAQGQGNYGYTF

j_gene: TRBJ1-1
v_gene: TRBV11-2
d_gene: NA
abundance: NA
CDR3nt: TGTGCCAGCAGCTTAATGGGGAACACTGAAGCTTTCTTT
CDR3aa: CASSLMGNTEAFF

j_gene: TRBJ2-7
v_gene: TRBV20-1
d_gene: NA
abundance: once
CDR3nt: TGCAGTGCTAGAGCCCTGGACGGCATTGACTACGAGCAGTACTTC
CDR3aa: CSARALDGIDYEQYF

j_gene: TRBJ2-1
v_gene: TRBV4-2
d_gene: NA
abundance: NA
CDR3nt: TGTGCCAGCAGCCAAGATGGGGGGAGCTCCTACAATGAGCAGTTCTTC
CDR3aa: CASSQDGGSSYNEQFF

j_gene: TRBJ2-3
v_gene: TRBV11-3
d_gene: TRBD2
abundance: NA
CDR3nt: TGTGCCAGCAGCTCCCGGACTAGCGGGAGGGGAGCAGATACGCAGTATTTT
CDR3aa: CASSSRTSGRGADTQYF

j_gene: TRBJ2-1
v_gene: TRBV20-1
d_gene: NA
abundance: NA
CDR3nt: TGCAGTGCTAGAGCAGATGAGCAGTTCTTC
CDR3aa: CSARADEQFF

j_gene: TRBJ2-7
v_gene: TRBV7-8
d_gene: NA
abundance: NA
CDR3nt: TGTGCCAGCAGATACACACGGGGTGAGGGCGAGCAGTACTTC
CDR3aa: CASRYTRGEGEQYF

j_gene: TRBJ1-1
v_gene: TRBV7-2
d_gene: NA
abundance: NA
CDR3nt: TGTGCCAGCATGGGCGGGCGGGACACTTCTGAAGCTTTCTTT
CDR3aa: CASMGGRDTSEAFF

j_gene: TRBJ2-7
v_gene: TRBV6-1
d_gene: TRBD1
abundance: NA
CDR3nt: TGTGCCAGCGGCACGAATGCGGACAGGGGGCTCAACGAGCAGTACTTC
CDR3aa: CASGTNADRGLNEQYF

j_gene: TRBJ2-3
v_gene: TRBV5-4
d_gene: TRBD2
abundance: NA
CDR3nt: TGTGCCAGCAGCCCACAGCTAGCGGGGGGGACGCAGTATTTT
CDR3aa: CASSPQLAGGTQYF

j_gene: TRBJ2-1
v_gene: TRBV18
d_gene: NA
abundance: NA
CDR3nt: TGTGCCAGCTCACCACCGAATCTGAATGAGCAGTTCTTC
CDR3aa: CASSPPNLNEQFF

j_gene: TRBJ1-2
v_gene: TRBV27
d_gene: TRBD1
abundance: once
CDR3nt: TGTGCCAGCAGAATCGGACAGGACCTAGGTCCTTATGGCTACACCTTC
CDR3aa: CASRIGQDLGPYGYTF

j_gene: TRBJ1-4
v_gene: TRBV29-1
d_gene: NA
abundance: NA
CDR3nt: TGCAGCGTTATAACGACTAATGAAAAACTGTTTTTT
CDR3aa: CSVITTNEKLFF

j_gene: TRBJ2-7
v_gene: TRBV9
d_gene: NA
abundance: few
CDR3nt: TGTGCCAGCAGCGGAAGTCCGGGCCATACCTACGAGCAGTACTTC
CDR3aa: CASSGSPGHTYEQYF

j_gene: TRBJ1-2
v_gene: TRBV20-1
d_gene: NA
abundance: NA
CDR3nt: TGCAGTGCTACCCCCCCGGACGTCGGGCCCTATGGCTACACCTTC
CDR3aa: CSATPPDVGPYGYTF

j_gene: TRBJ2-3
v_gene: TRBV7-9
d_gene: NA
abundance: NA
CDR3nt: TGTGCCAGCAGCCGCACGGGAACAGATACGCAGTATTTT
CDR3aa: CASSRTGTDTQYF

j_gene: TRBJ1-1
v_gene: TRBV7-9
d_gene: NA
abundance: NA
CDR3nt: TGTGCCAGCAGCTGGACGGTAAACAACACTGAAGCTTTCTTT
CDR3aa: CASSWTVNNTEAFF

j_gene: TRBJ2-1
v_gene: TRBV19
d_gene: NA
abundance: NA
CDR3nt: TGTGCCAGTAGTATAGTAGACAGAGACCCTAACAATGAGCAGTTCTTC
CDR3aa: CASSIVDRDPNNEQFF

j_gene: TRBJ2-6
v_gene: TRBV7-2
d_gene: NA
abundance: NA
CDR3nt: TGTGCCAGCAGCTCCCAGGGGGCCAACGTCCTGACTTTC
CDR3aa: CASSSQGANVLTF

j_gene: TRBJ1-3
v_gene: TRBV30
d_gene: NA
abundance: once
CDR3nt: TGTGCCTGGAGTAACCATGCCACCATATATTTT
CDR3aa: CAWSNHATIYF

j_gene: TRBJ1-3
v_gene: TRBV4-3
d_gene: NA
abundance: NA
CDR3nt: TGCGCCAGCAGCCAAGATTCTAAGGGGTCGGCCTCTGGAAACACCATATATTTT
CDR3aa: CASSQDSKGSASGNTIYF

j_gene: TRBJ1-2
v_gene: TRBV4-2
d_gene: NA
abundance: NA
CDR3nt: TGTGCCAGCAGCCAAGAAATCTATGGCTACACCTTC
CDR3aa: CASSQEIYGYTF

j_gene: TRBJ2-2
v_gene: TRBV5-5
d_gene: TRBD1
abundance: once
CDR3nt: TGTGCCAGCAGCTGGATCAGGGGACAGGGGGCGGTCACCGGGGAGCTGTTTTTT
CDR3aa: CASSWIRGQGAVTGELFF

j_gene: TRBJ2-1
v_gene: TRBV29-1
d_gene: TRBD1
abundance: NA
CDR3nt: TGCAGCGTCTCCCGTGGGACAGGAGGGAACAATGAGCAGTTCTTC
CDR3aa: CSVSRGTGGNNEQFF